The 24 T cell receptor beta chains reported below all come from one sample, sequenced in a study of CD8 T cells in ankylosing spondylitis. TCRdb reanalysed the 5' RACE reads using MiXCR and keeps one entry per CDR3 protein. The table includes some 200,000 distinct CDR3 sequences, roughly 18% detected once. Sequencing used blood, either unsorted or a sorted T cell fraction (not recorded which). These receptor sequences come from a male donor under 30 with ankylosing spondylitis or in good health (not recorded which).

The V and J genes are TRBV6-5 and TRBJ1-2; D gene ambiguous. The germline V gene encodes CDR1 MNHEY and CDR2 SVGAGI. The V end lost 4 bases, the J end lost 7 bases, and 10 bases lay between the germline ends. CDR3 size: 12 residues. The CDR3 spells CASSSAAGGYTF. Here the CDR3 DNA reads TGTGCCAGCAGTTCAGCGGCGGGTGGCTACACCTTC.

This clonotype was seen repeatedly, ten times or more. For the CDR3, the DNA is TGCAGTGCCAGGGTCGGAAGTGGCTACACCTTC. It encodes CSARVGSGYTF. The rearrangement joins TRBV20-1 to TRBJ1-2; a possible D gene is TRBD1 (5 bases). The germline V and J ends were trimmed by 6 bases and 7 bases, with 12 bases remaining between them. The CDR3 totals 11 residues. The germline CDR1 and CDR2 sequences are DFQATT and SNEGSKA (reference sequence).

The chain has TRBV4-3 and TRBJ2-7; TRBD1 is a possible D gene (6 bases). The germline gives CDR1 LGHNA, CDR2 YSLEER. The CDR3 sequence is 14 residues long. V was clipped by 0 bases and J by 2 bases, with 8 bases between them. In DNA form, the CDR3 reads TGCGCCAGCAGCCAAGATGCAGGGGCCTACGAGCAGTACTTC. This encodes CASSQDAGAYEQYF.

There are many counts of this clonotype. The chain employs TRBV7-9 and TRBJ2-7; D gene unclear. Trimming shortened V by 1 base and J by 2 bases, and 9 bases separated the two germline ends. CDR1 is SEHNR, CDR2 FQNEAQ, per germline (reference sequence). The CDR3 runs to 14 residues. The CDR3, as DNA: TGTGCCAGCAGCTTAGTGGGCGGAACCTACGAGCAGTACGTC. Its translation: CASSLVGGTYEQYV.

This chain uses TRBV24-1 with TRBJ2-1; 8 nucleotides align to TRBD2. The CDR3 consists of 17 residues. Germline CDR1 KGHDR, CDR2 SFDVKD. The ends lost 1 base at V and 7 bases at J; junction bases unmatched: 11. CDR3 protein: CATSDLPTSGDKNEQFF. CDR3 in DNA: TGTGCCACCAGTGATTTACCCACTAGCGGAGATAAGAATGAGCAGTTCTTC.

This clonotype showed up many times. This chain connects TRBV27 to TRBJ2-4; 10 nucleotides agree with TRBD2. This CDR3 comprises 13 residues. Trimming at V came to 6 bases and at J to 8 bases, leaving 4 bases not matched to a gene. Looked up from germline, CDR1 is MNHEY and CDR2 is SMNVEV (reference sequence). The CDR3, as DNA: TGTGCCAGCAGAGCTAGCGGGAGAGACATTCAGTACTTC. Translated: CASRASGRDIQYF.

This clonotype has more than one count but fewer than ten. J is TRBJ1-1 and V is TRBV12-3 or TRBV12-4; TRBD1 might be the D (5 bases). This CDR3 is 14 amino acids long. The V end was cut by 3 bases, the J end by 0 bases, with 8 bases between. Here the CDR3 reads CASSLEGMNTEAFF. CDR3 bases: TGTGCCAGCAGTTTGGAGGGGATGAACACTGAAGCTTTCTTT.

This clonotype was recorded many times. The rearrangement joins TRBV20-1 to TRBJ2-1; 10 nucleotides match TRBD2. Germline CDR1 and CDR2: DFQATT and SNEGSKA (reference sequence). The CDR3 is 13 amino acids. J gave up 7 bases and V 6 bases, and 6 bases lay outside the gene matches. This chain's CDR3 is CSATPGLANEQFF. The CDR3 region has the DNA TGCAGTGCGACTCCGGGACTAGCGAATGAGCAGTTCTTC.

This clonotype was counted ten times or more. The gene calls are TRBV10-3 and TRBJ2-1; D not resolved. The CDR3 length is 13 residues. Trimming took 0 bases from V and 9 from J, leaving 9 bases between them. In germline, CDR1 is ENHRY, CDR2 SYGVKD. This CDR3 is CAISESVGFEQFF. CDR3 coding DNA: TGTGCCATCAGTGAGTCTGTGGGGTTTGAGCAGTTCTTC.

This clonotype was counted ten times or more. The chain has TRBV12-5 and TRBJ1-4, with D uncertain. The V end lost 6 bases, the J end lost 11 bases, and 31 bases lay between the germline ends. Per the germline V gene, CDR1 is LGHNT and CDR2 is FRNRAP. This CDR3 contains 18 residues. CDR3 sequence (DNA): TGTGCTAGTGGCGTGGGTCCCCGCGAGAGGGTGGAGGAGTGGAAACTGTTTTTT. It encodes CASGVGPRERVEEWKLFF.

This clonotype was detected only once. The chain combines TRBV5-6 with TRBJ2-5; D gene ambiguous. This CDR3 region has 13 residues. Deletions cut 1 base from V and 5 bases from J, with 9 bases between. The germline CDR1 and CDR2 sequences are SGHDT and YYEEEE. CDR3 bases: TGTGCCAGCAGCTTGCCTGGCCCGGAGACCCAGTACTTC. This encodes CASSLPGPETQYF.

The genes are TRBV30 and TRBJ1-1; D gene unclear. V lost 1 base and J 2 bases, leaving 5 bases between the germline ends. The CDR3 is made up of 12 amino acids. Germline values: CDR1 GTSNPN, CDR2 SVGIG (reference sequence). CDR3 in DNA: TGTGCCTGGAGTGGCGGAAACACTGAAGCTTTCTTT. Amino acid sequence: CAWSGGNTEAFF.

This clonotype showed up just once. The chain uses TRBV7-8 and TRBJ2-1; 10 positions agree with TRBD2. The V segment lost 7 bases and the J segment 0 bases; nucleotides outside the gene matches: 21. CDR3 length: 21 amino acids. Germline CDR1 is SGHVS and CDR2 is FQNEAQ. Here the CDR3 DNA reads TGTGCCAGCACCGCTGGAAGTTCCAGCGGGAGGGCCTCAGGCTCCTACAATGAGCAGTTCTTC. Translation: CASTAGSSSGRASGSYNEQFF.

Ten or more counts support this clonotype. The rearrangement uses TRBV11-2 and TRBJ2-5, with a possible D match to TRBD2 (6 bases). This CDR3 has 16 residues. Trimming left V 3 bases short and J 4 bases short, with 18 bases between. Germline lookup yields CDR1 SGHAT and CDR2 FQNNGV. CDR3 bases: TGTGCCAGCAGCTTCCGTTCTCGTCGGGAGTTAGAGACCCAGTACTTC. Its translation: CASSFRSRRELETQYF.

The table lists this clonotype with many counts. The chain couples TRBV20-1 to TRBJ2-7, with D tentatively TRBD1 (5 bases). Germline assignment: CDR1 DFQATT and CDR2 SNEGSKA (reference sequence). The CDR3 consists of 14 residues. V lost 3 bases, J lost 7 bases, and 19 bases lay in between. In nucleotides, the CDR3 is TGCAGTGCTAGTGGATCAGCTCAGGGATGGGAGCAGTACTTC. Residues: CSASGSAQGWEQYF.

As concerns this clonotype: A junction boundary mismatches the germline segment, possibly from a read error. The gene calls are TRBV29-1 and TRBJ1-1; maybe TRBD1 (6 bases). The V gene's germline CDR1 is SQVTM and CDR2 ANQGSEA. This CDR3 has 13 amino acids. The CDR3 loop is CSAVGVRDTEVFF. The CDR3 nucleotides read TGCAGCGCTGTAGGGGTTAGGGACACTGAAGTTTTCTTT.

This clonotype has ten or more counts. The chain combines TRBV6-2 or TRBV6-3 with TRBJ2-7; 8 bases map to TRBD2. Germline loops: CDR1 MNHEY, CDR2 SVGEGT. With 1 base clipped from V and 6 bases from J, the junction kept 8 bases outside the gene matches. The CDR3 loop spans 15 amino acids. The CDR3 DNA follows: TGTGCCAGCAGTTACTTTGGGACTAGGGCGGTCGAGCAGTACTTC. Amino acid sequence: CASSYFGTRAVEQYF.

This clonotype was observed at least ten times. The V gene is TRBV2, the J gene TRBJ1-2; D possibly corresponds to TRBD1 (5 bases). Germline values: CDR1 SNHLY, CDR2 FYNNEI. The CDR3 runs 14 residues. Trimming shortened V by 6 bases and J by 5 bases, and 16 bases separated the two germline ends. The CDR3 reads CASRDPGTEYGYTF. The CDR3 DNA is TGTGCCAGCAGGGATCCCGGGACTGAATATGGCTACACCTTC. The whole variable domain, filled in from reference TRBV2 and TRBJ1-2, reads EPEVTQTPSHQVTQMGQEVILRCVPISNHLYFYWYRQILGQKVEFLVSFYNNEISEKSEIFDDQFSVERPDGSNFTLKIRSTKLEDSAMYFCASRDPGTEYGYTFGSGTRLTVV.

This clonotype was seen at least ten times. The rearrangement joins TRBV20-1 to TRBJ2-5, with 8 nucleotides matching TRBD2. CDR1 is DFQATT, CDR2 SNEGSKA, per germline (reference sequence). This CDR3 region has 16 residues. The ends lost 2 bases at V and 2 bases at J; junction bases unmatched: 10. Written as DNA, the CDR3 is TGCAGTGCTAGAAGACTAGCGCACAGCATGCAAGAGACCCAGTACTTC. Translating it yields CSARRLAHSMQETQYF.

This clonotype appeared once. The chain uses TRBV29-1 and TRBJ2-2, with D maybe TRBD1 (6 bases). The CDR3 runs to 15 residues. V dropped 7 bases and J dropped 0 bases, with 15 bases sitting between them. CDR1 and CDR2 from the germline V gene are SQVTM and ANQGSEA. This CDR3 reads CSAMRGSANTGELFF. The CDR3 DNA reads as TGCAGCGCCATGAGGGGGTCCGCGAACACCGGGGAGCTGTTTTTT.

This clonotype showed up many times. CDR3 DNA sequence: TGTGCCAGCGGCACTCTACAGCAGACTCTGAACACTGAAGCTTTCTTT. Amino acid sequence: CASGTLQQTLNTEAFF. The chain employs TRBV6-2 or TRBV6-3 and TRBJ1-1; no clear D. This CDR3 comprises 16 residues. Germline CDR1 reads MNHEY; CDR2 reads SVGEGT. With 8 bases removed from V and 0 bases from J, the gap between germline ends came to 19 bases.

This clonotype appeared many times. For the CDR3, the DNA is TGTGCCAGCAGCGAAGGACTAGCGGGACCATACGAGCAGTACGTC. This sequence encodes CASSEGLAGPYEQYV. The chain couples TRBV5-6 to TRBJ2-7, with 12 bases identical to TRBD2. The CDR3 extends over 15 amino acids. The germline CDR1 and CDR2 sequences are SGHDT and YYEEEE. V lost 4 bases to trimming and J lost 4 bases; unmatched junction nucleotides: 6.

This clonotype has at least ten counts. This rearrangement joins TRBV27 to TRBJ2-7, with 10 bases matching TRBD1. Germline CDR1 is MNHEY and CDR2 is SMNVEV (reference sequence). This CDR3 is built from 16 residues. V lost 4 bases and J lost 2; bases outside the gene matches: 8. CDR3 DNA: TGTGCCAGCAGTTCCCCCACCGGACAGGGGGCCTACGAGCAGTACTTC. Translating it yields CASSSPTGQGAYEQYF.

This clonotype was recorded many times. The chain joins TRBV6-5 to TRBJ2-3; 7 bases line up with TRBD2. Germline V gene data show CDR1 as MNHEY and CDR2 as SVGAGI. The CDR3 has 16 residues. Trimming cost V 6 bases and J 4 bases; bases outside gene matches: 13. The CDR3 nucleotides read TGTGCCAGCAGGGACGTAGGGAGGGCCTCAGCAGATACGCAGTATTTT. Translation: CASRDVGRASADTQYF.